These 8 T cell receptor beta chains came from one sample sequenced in a study of OX40 agonist ivuxolimab in advanced cancers. The data were produced by immunoSEQ multiplex PCR, yet TCRdb's version contains in-frame clones alone and is incomplete. This sample has 30,000 to 45,000 clones, with roughly 84% found just once. This material consisted of CD4+ or CD8+ T cells sorted from blood, taken in a trial of the OX40 agonist ivuxolimab. Receptor source: an adult with an advanced solid tumor such as melanoma, head and neck, liver or kidney cancer.

The chain uses TRBV19 and TRBJ1-1; TRBD1 matches at 9 bases. The germline V gene encodes CDR1 LNHDA and CDR2 SQIVND (reference sequence). The J segment lost 4 bases and the V segment lost 6 bases, leaving 6 bases of the junction unmatched. The CDR3 is made up of 14 amino acids. The CDR3 DNA reads as TGTGCCAGTAGCATGGGACAGGGAGTCACTGAAGCTTTCTTT. It is translated as CASSMGQGVTEAFF. Filled out from reference TRBV19 and TRBJ1-1, the complete variable domain reads DGGITQSPKYLFRKEGQNVTLSCEQNLNHDAMYWYRQDPGQGLRLIYYSQIVNDFQKGDIAEGYSVSREKKESFPLTVTSAQKNPTAFYLCASSMGQGVTEAFFGQGTRLTVV.

The rearrangement uses TRBV18 and TRBJ2-5; a possible D gene is TRBD1 (5 bases). The V and J ends lost 8 bases and 3 bases respectively, with 13 bases between them. The CDR3 sequence is 13 residues long. Germline V lookup: CDR1 KGHSH, CDR2 LQKENI. Here the CDR3 reads CASATGAKETQYF. CDR3 DNA sequence: TGTGCCAGCGCCACAGGAGCCAAAGAGACCCAGTACTTC.

V is TRBV27 and J is TRBJ2-1; TRBD1 matches at 7 bases. This CDR3 is built from 15 residues. With 6 bases clipped from V and 9 bases from J, the junction kept 14 bases outside the gene matches. The germline V gene has CDR1 MNHEY and CDR2 SMNVEV (reference sequence). Written as DNA, the CDR3 is TGTGCCAGCAGCACAGGACAGGTTGCAGTAGGTGAGCAGTTCTTC. Its protein is CASSTGQVAVGEQFF.

This clone was observed once. A read error may account for a junction end that differs from germline. The chain is built from TRBV7-7 and TRBJ2-5; the match to TRBD2 covers 12 bases. Germline CDR1 SSHAT, CDR2 FNYEAQ (reference sequence). This CDR3 has 17 residues. The CDR3 DNA reads TGTGCTAGCAGCTTAGAAGTGGGACTAGCGGGCTGGGAGACCCAGTACTTC. It codes for CASSLEVGLAGWETQYF.

J is TRBJ2-7 and V is TRBV7-2; no firm D call. The V gene lost 1 base and the J gene lost 4 bases, with 14 bases spanning the gap. CDR1 and CDR2 from the germline V gene are SGHTA and FQGNSA. This CDR3 is built from 15 residues. CDR3: CASSLVRGAPYEQYF. CDR3 in DNA: TGTGCCAGCAGCTTAGTTCGTGGCGCACCTTACGAGCAGTACTTC. Full variable domain (rest looked up from reference TRBV7-2 and TRBJ2-7): GAGVSQSPSNKVTEKGKDVELRCDPISGHTALYWYRQSLGQGLEFLIYFQGNSAPDKSGLPSDRFSAERTGGSVSTLTIQRTQQEDSAVYLCASSLVRGAPYEQYFGPGTRLTVT.

V usage is TRBV15 and J usage is TRBJ1-5, with 7 positions matching TRBD1. The CDR3 loop spans 18 amino acids. The J segment lost 0 bases and the V segment lost 3 bases, leaving 11 bases of the junction unmatched. CDR1 is LNHNV and CDR2 is YYDKDF in the germline V gene (reference sequence). The CDR3 reads CATSRFRGYLDSNQPQHF. In nucleotides, the CDR3 is TGTGCCACCAGCAGGTTCAGGGGGTACCTTGATAGCAATCAGCCCCAGCATTTT.

The J gene is TRBJ2-3, the V gene TRBV7-3; maybe TRBD2 (8 bases). The CDR3 is 16 residues long. V was cut by 5 bases and J by 2 bases, with 17 bases left in between. Germline V gives CDR1 SGHTA, CDR2 FQGTGA. The CDR3 DNA reads TGTGCCAGCAGCAAGGGGGCTAGCGGGTCCACAGATACGCAGTATTTT. It translates to CASSKGASGSTDTQYF.

The chain joins TRBV19 to TRBJ1-5; 9 bases agree with TRBD1. Germline lookup yields CDR1 LNHDA and CDR2 SQIVND (reference sequence). V dropped 5 bases and J dropped 6; count of bases not matched to a gene: 8. This CDR3 has 15 residues. The CDR3, as DNA: TGTGCCAGTAGTGTCGGGACAGGGTTTGGTCAGCCCCAGCATTTT. Its translation is CASSVGTGFGQPQHF.